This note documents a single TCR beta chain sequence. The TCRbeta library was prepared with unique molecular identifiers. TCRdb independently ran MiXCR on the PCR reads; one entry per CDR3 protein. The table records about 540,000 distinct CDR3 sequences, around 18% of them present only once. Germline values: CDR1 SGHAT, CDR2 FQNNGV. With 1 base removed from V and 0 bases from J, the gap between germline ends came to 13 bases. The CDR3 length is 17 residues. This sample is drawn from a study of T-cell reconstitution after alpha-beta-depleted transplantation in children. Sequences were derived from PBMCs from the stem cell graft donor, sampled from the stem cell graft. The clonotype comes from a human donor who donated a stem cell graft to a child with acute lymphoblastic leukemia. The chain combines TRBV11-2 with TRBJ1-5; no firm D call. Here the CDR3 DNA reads TGTGCCAGCAGCTTAGGGAGTCGGGCGCATAGCAATCAGCCCCAGCATTTT. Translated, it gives CASSLGSRAHSNQPQHF.